The clone carrying this TCR beta chain was detected ten times or more. Antigen: not known. This sample's TCRbeta library carried unique molecular identifier barcodes. MiXCR, run by TCRdb on the PCR reads, gives a single entry per CDR3 protein. The sample has hundreds of thousands of distinct CDR3 sequences; about a tenth are singletons. This sample was included in a study of T-cell reconstitution after alpha-beta-depleted transplantation in children. General study points: A year post-transplant, T-cell counts and diversity derived mostly from newly produced T cells.

The CDR3 contains 13 residues. V was shortened by 1 base and J by 7 bases, with 10 bases between the two germline ends. Looked up from germline, CDR1 is DFQATT and CDR2 is SNEGSKA (reference sequence). The source of this sequence is a child younger than two with acute myeloid leukemia, due to receive a stem cell transplant. This chain connects TRBV20-1 to TRBJ1-4; D is ambiguous. The source was PBMCs, collected before TCRalphabeta/CD19-depleted stem cell transplant. CDR3 sequence reads: CSARGPGGEKLFF. CDR3 sequence (DNA): TGCAGTGCTAGAGGCCCCGGTGGTGAAAAACTGTTTTTT.